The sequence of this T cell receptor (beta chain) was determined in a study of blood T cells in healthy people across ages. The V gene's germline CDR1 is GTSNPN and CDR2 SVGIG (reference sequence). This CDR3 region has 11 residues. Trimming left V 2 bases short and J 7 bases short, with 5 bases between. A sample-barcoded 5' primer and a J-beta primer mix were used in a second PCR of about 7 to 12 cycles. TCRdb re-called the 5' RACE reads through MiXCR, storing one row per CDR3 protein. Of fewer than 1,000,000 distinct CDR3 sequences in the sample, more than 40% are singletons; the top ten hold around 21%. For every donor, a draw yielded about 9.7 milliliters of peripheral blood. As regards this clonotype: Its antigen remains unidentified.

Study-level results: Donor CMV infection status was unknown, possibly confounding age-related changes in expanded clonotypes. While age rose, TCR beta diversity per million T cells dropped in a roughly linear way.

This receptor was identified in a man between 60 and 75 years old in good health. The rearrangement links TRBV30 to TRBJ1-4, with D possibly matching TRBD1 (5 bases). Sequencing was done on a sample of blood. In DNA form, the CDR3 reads TGTGCCTGGAGTCAGGGTGAAAAACTGTTTTTT. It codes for CAWSQGEKLFF.